This passage covers 8 T cell receptor beta chains from one sample sequenced in a study of beta chain features in type 1 diabetes. Sequencing targeted expressed TCRB transcripts, as all isolated RNA had been reverse transcribed. Only in-frame clones appear in the TCRdb table, and some are missing; sequencing was by immunoSEQ multiplex PCR. Of fewer than 650,000 clones in the sample, around 16% are singletons; the top ten hold under 0.095%. The specimen was naive CD4+ T cells from blood. These receptors all stem from a man in his late teens or twenties in good health.

CDR3 protein: CASRSPGRYGYTF. CDR3 nucleotides: TGTGCCTCGAGATCCCCGGGACGCTATGGCTACACCTTC. This chain links TRBV18 with TRBJ1-2; D is perhaps TRBD1 (5 bases). The CDR3 contains 13 residues. Germline V gene lookup returns CDR1 KGHSH and CDR2 LQKENI. The V and J ends lost 11 bases and 4 bases respectively, with 17 bases between them. The full variable domain, its missing parts supplied by reference TRBV18 and TRBJ1-2, is NAGVMQNPRHLVRRRGQEARLRCSPMKGHSHVYWYRQLPEEGLKFMVYLQKENIIDESGMPKERFSAEFPKEGPSILRIQQVVRGDSAAYFCASRSPGRYGYTFGSGTRLTVV.

This clone was observed a few times. The chain is built from TRBV4-3 and TRBJ2-1; TRBD2 might be the D (5 bases). The CDR3 covers 16 residues. V lost 1 base to trimming and J lost 0 bases, with 10 bases between them. CDR1 is LGHNA and CDR2 is YSLEER in the germline V gene. The CDR3 DNA is TGCGCCAGCAGCCAAGGGGTAGCGACCTCCTACAATGAGCAGTTCTTC. Its translation: CASSQGVATSYNEQFF.

A few counts support this clone. This chain connects TRBV10-3 to TRBJ1-1, with 8 bases fitting TRBD1. Trimming at V came to 2 bases and at J to 7 bases, leaving 6 bases not matched to a gene. This CDR3 comprises 14 residues. CDR1 and CDR2 from the germline V gene are ENHRY and SYGVKD. In DNA form, the CDR3 reads TGTGCCATCAGTGAGGGGTACAGGGGGAATGAAGCTTTCTTT. Its protein is CAISEGYRGNEAFF.

The V gene is TRBV28, the J gene TRBJ2-7; 10 nucleotides match TRBD1. Germline values: CDR1 MDHEN, CDR2 SYDVKM. V was pared by 5 bases and J by 3 bases, with 7 bases of the junction left unmatched. The CDR3 is 15 amino acids. This CDR3 reads CASSLRTGGRYEQYF. In nucleotides, the CDR3 is TGTGCCAGCAGTCTCCGGACAGGGGGACGCTACGAGCAGTACTTC.

V and J are TRBV7-2 and TRBJ2-3, with unresolved D. CDR1 SGHTA and CDR2 FQGNSA come from the germline V gene. The CDR3 consists of 15 residues. Trimming removed 2 bases from V and 2 bases from J, with 11 bases in between. Here the CDR3 DNA reads TGTGCCAGCAGCTTAATGGCAGCGTTCACAGATACGCAGTATTTT. This translates into CASSLMAAFTDTQYF.

The chain combines TRBV23-1 with TRBJ2-2; D might be TRBD1 (5 bases). TRBV23-1 counts as an open reading frame of uncertain function. With 3 bases removed from V and 3 bases from J, the gap between germline ends came to 14 bases. The CDR3 covers 16 residues. The CDR3 region is CASSHKGAFYTGELFF. CDR3 DNA sequence: TGCGCCAGCAGTCATAAAGGGGCGTTTTACACCGGGGAGCTGTTTTTT.

This clone was recorded a few times. CDR3 nucleotides: TGTGCCAGCAGCTTAGAAGTGGCAGGGGGCGCGTCTGAGACCCAGTACTTC. Its translation is CASSLEVAGGASETQYF. The rearrangement uses TRBV7-2 and TRBJ2-5; 8 positions agree with TRBD1. The CDR3 consists of 17 residues. J gave up 5 bases and V 1 base, and 12 bases lay outside the gene matches. CDR1 SGHTA and CDR2 FQGNSA come from the germline V gene.

The genes are TRBV11-3 and TRBJ2-1, with D hard to call. V lost 0 bases and J 4 bases, leaving 10 bases between the germline ends. The CDR3 runs to 15 residues. The germline gives CDR1 SGHNT, CDR2 YENEEA. CDR3 DNA sequence: TGTGCCAGCAGCTTAGATAGGGCCCGATACAATGAGCAGTTCTTC. This gives the protein CASSLDRARYNEQFF.